The present T cell receptor beta chain was sequenced within a study of shared clonotypes between healthy human individuals. Comment on this clone: Its antigen is not known.

Repertoires were generated with immunoSEQ multiplex PCR, while TCRdb's copy carries only in-frame clones and drops some. The data show hundreds of thousands of clones, with approximately 96% seen just once and approximately 0.1% held by the top ten. The CDR3 runs 14 residues. Looked up from germline, CDR1 is ENHRY and CDR2 is SYGVKD. V was trimmed by 0 bases and J by 7 bases, leaving 10 bases between them. Terminally differentiated effector memory CD45RA+ cells were left out of the naive CD8 fraction, which was CD45RO-negative and positively selected for CCR7. The study's findings and limits: Larger estimated richness was generally recorded for naive subsets relative to memory subsets. The study found lower generation probabilities in non-shared clonotypes than in those shared by all four donors.

Sequencing was carried out using naive CD8+ T cells sorted from blood. The receptor was isolated from a woman aged 25 to 39 in good health. The chain uses TRBV10-3 and TRBJ1-5, with D uncertain. DNA of the CDR3: TGTGCCATCAGTGAGTCGGCGGCCGGGCAGCCCCAGCATTTT. Translated: CAISESAAGQPQHF.